This T cell receptor beta chain is from a study of shared clonotypes between healthy human individuals. The repertoire was sequenced with immunoSEQ multiplex PCR; TCRdb's copy has only in-frame clones and lacks some. This repertoire shows approximately 1,500,000 clones, approximately 98% found once; its top ten account for approximately 0.44%. Trimming removed 4 bases from V and 3 bases from J, with 23 bases in between. Germline lookup yields CDR1 SGHDN and CDR2 FVKESK. This CDR3 is 18 amino acids long. Sequenced material: naive CD4+ T cells sorted from blood. Subset noted: CD45RA+ positively selected. The source is a man aged 25 to 45 in good health. The chain links TRBV14 to TRBJ2-3; maybe TRBD2 (5 bases). The CDR3, as DNA: TGTGCCAGCAGCCCCTTATGGTCTTCGGGGTATTCTACAGATACGCAGTATTTT. Residues: CASSPLWSSGYSTDTQYF.